The T cell receptor beta chain described here comes from a study of T cell repertoires in cytomegalovirus infection. Study-wide context: Peptides in the study included HLA-C-restricted and HLA-B-restricted CMV epitopes. Regarding the study as a whole: Ex vivo responses were dominated by HLA-C-restricted CMV-specific TCR beta clonotypes.

TCRdb re-called the reads with MiXCR, one entry per CDR3 protein. The sample includes about 360,000 distinct CDR3 sequences, nearly 35% of them seen just once. As regards this clonotype: Antigen: not known.

V gave up 2 bases and J gave up 8 bases, with 10 bases separating them. The CDR3 spans 13 residues. Germline lookup yields CDR1 MNHEY and CDR2 SVGAGI. This sample comprised cultured PBMCs, obtained from culture after CMV antigen stimulation. The receptor's source is a human donor in good health (CMV status not recorded). Some clones in this sample may be carry-over from other donors' samples. The chain links TRBV6-5 to TRBJ2-1, with D perhaps given as TRBD1 or TRBD2 (5 bases each). The CDR3 DNA is TGTGCCAGCAGTTACGGGGGAGTATATGAGCAGTTCTTC. Translating it yields CASSYGGVYEQFF.